The rows below give T cell receptor beta chains drawn from one sample of a study of siplizumab effects on memory and regulatory T cells. The method was immunoSEQ multiplex PCR; TCRdb's version includes in-frame clones alone and lacks a portion of them. The sample yields more than 75,000 clones, roughly 93% seen once. Sequenced: CD8+ T cells sorted from blood. These receptors all come from a human donor in good health. The CDR3 runs from the conserved cysteine through the conserved F or W. D genes are given only for firm matches. Part of the rows lack a size; the others show once, few, many or a class for expanded clones.

D: -; size: -; J: TRBJ2-7; V: TRBV2; DNA: TGTGCCAGCAGTGAGGGGAGCGGCTTTGGCGAGCAGTACTTC; CDR3: CASSEGSGFGEQYF
D: -; size: -; J: TRBJ1-1; V: TRBV13; DNA: TGTGCCAGCAGCTTAGGCCCTTTGGGAAGCAACACTGAAGCTTTCTTT; CDR3: CASSLGPLGSNTEAFF
D: -; size: few; J: TRBJ2-1; V: TRBV30; DNA: TGTGCCTGGAGTGTATCATCGAACAATGAGCAGTTCTTC; CDR3: CAWSVSSNNEQFF
D: -; size: -; J: TRBJ2-7; V: TRBV5-4; DNA: TGTGCCAGCAGCTTCGGATCCTACGAGCAGTACTTC; CDR3: CASSFGSYEQYF
D: -; size: -; J: TRBJ2-3; V: TRBV15; DNA: TGTGCCACCAGCACCCGACAGGAACCAAGCACAGATACGCAGTATTTT; CDR3: CATSTRQEPSTDTQYF
D: -; size: -; J: TRBJ1-1; V: TRBV7-2; DNA: TGTGCCAGCAGCCTATCGGGACCGATGAACACTGAAGCTTTCTTT; CDR3: CASSLSGPMNTEAFF
D: TRBD1; size: once; J: TRBJ2-1; V: TRBV5-1; DNA: TGCGCCAGCAGCACGGGACAGTACAATGAGCAGTTCTTC; CDR3: CASSTGQYNEQFF
D: -; size: once; J: TRBJ1-5; V: TRBV19; DNA: TGTGCCAGTAGTATAGGAGTACACCCTCAGCCCCAGCATTTT; CDR3: CASSIGVHPQPQHF
D: TRBD2; size: -; J: TRBJ2-1; V: TRBV19; DNA: TGTGCCAGTAGTATTACTAGCGGGAGGGACAATGAGCAGTTCTTC; CDR3: CASSITSGRDNEQFF
D: -; size: -; J: TRBJ2-3; V: TRBV20-1; DNA: TGCAGTGTTAAGAGGCCTCGGGGGCAGTATTTT; CDR3: CSVKRPRGQYF
D: -; size: -; J: TRBJ2-7; V: TRBV7-9; DNA: TGTGCCAGCAGCCCTTTAGACTCCTACGAGCAGTACTTC; CDR3: CASSPLDSYEQYF
D: -; size: once; J: TRBJ2-1; V: TRBV4-1; DNA: TGCGCCAGCAGCCCTTTGGCAGTGTCCTACAATGAGCAGTTCTTC; CDR3: CASSPLAVSYNEQFF
D: TRBD1; size: -; J: TRBJ2-3; V: TRBV11-1; DNA: TGTGCCAGCAGCAAAGGCCGGACAGGGCGCACAGATACGCAGTATTTT; CDR3: CASSKGRTGRTDTQYF
D: -; size: -; J: TRBJ2-7; V: TRBV4-2; DNA: TGTGCCAGCAGCCAAGCCCGGGGAAGCTCCTACGAGCAGTACTTC; CDR3: CASSQARGSSYEQYF
D: TRBD1; size: -; J: TRBJ2-7; V: TRBV7-8; DNA: TGTGCCAGCACCCTCGACAGGGGGCACGAGCAGTACTTC; CDR3: CASTLDRGHEQYF
D: -; size: once; J: TRBJ2-7; V: TRBV19; DNA: TGTGCCAGTAGTATAGACCTCGGACGGGGCTCCTACGAGCAGTACTTC; CDR3: CASSIDLGRGSYEQYF
D: -; size: once; J: TRBJ2-1; V: TRBV27; DNA: TGTGCCAGCAGTTACCGACTATGGGGGGGCGATGAGCAGTTCTTC; CDR3: CASSYRLWGGDEQFF
D: -; size: -; J: TRBJ1-6; V: TRBV30; DNA: TGTGCCTGGAGTGTGACTACCCGCGGAGGATCACCCCTCCACTTT; CDR3: CAWSVTTRGGSPLHF
D: -; size: -; J: TRBJ2-1; V: TRBV18; DNA: TGTGCCAGCTCATTGACAGGAAGGGACGACAGGAAGCTATACAATGAGCAGTTCTTC; CDR3: CASSLTGRDDRKLYNEQFF
D: TRBD1; size: -; J: TRBJ2-3; V: TRBV6-4; DNA: TGTGCCAGCAGTGAACTGGGACAGGGGGCTGGAGATACGCAGTATTTT; CDR3: CASSELGQGAGDTQYF
D: -; size: -; J: TRBJ1-2; V: TRBV6-5; DNA: TGTGCCAGCAGTTACCAACAGGGCGATGGCTACACCTTC; CDR3: CASSYQQGDGYTF
D: -; size: -; J: TRBJ2-3; V: TRBV5-1; DNA: TGCGCCAGCAGCCCCACAGGGACAGATACGCAGTATTTT; CDR3: CASSPTGTDTQYF
D: TRBD2; size: -; J: TRBJ2-5; V: TRBV9; DNA: TGTGCCAGCAGCCCCGGGACTAGCGGGAGCGGGGAGACCCAGTACTTC; CDR3: CASSPGTSGSGETQYF
D: -; size: -; J: TRBJ2-1; V: TRBV4-1; DNA: TGCGCCAGCAGCCAAGATCGCGGCTCCTACAATGAGCAGTTCTTC; CDR3: CASSQDRGSYNEQFF
D: -; size: -; J: TRBJ1-1; V: TRBV2; DNA: TGTGCCAGCAACGGGGGGGTGGCGGGGAACACTGAAGCTTTCTTT; CDR3: CASNGGVAGNTEAFF
D: -; size: -; J: TRBJ1-3; V: TRBV4-2; DNA: TGTGCCAGCAGCCAACGCCGGGACAACCCTGGAAACACCATATATTTT; CDR3: CASSQRRDNPGNTIYF
D: -; size: once; J: TRBJ2-7; V: TRBV21-1; DNA: TGTGCCAGCAGCAGACAGGACAGGGGGCACGGCTACGAGCAGTACTTC; CDR3: CASSRQDRGHGYEQYF
D: -; size: -; J: TRBJ2-1; V: TRBV19; DNA: TGTGCCAGTAGTATAGATTCCTACAATGAGCAGTTCTTC; CDR3: CASSIDSYNEQFF
D: TRBD1; size: -; J: TRBJ2-7; V: TRBV4-1; DNA: TGCGCCAGCAGCCTTCTCGGGACAGGCATCTACGAGCAGTACTTC; CDR3: CASSLLGTGIYEQYF
D: TRBD2; size: once; J: TRBJ2-1; V: TRBV9; DNA: TGTGCCAGCAGCGAGACTAGCGGGGGGTCCCTGAGCTCCTACAATGAGCAGTTCTTC; CDR3: CASSETSGGSLSSYNEQFF
D: TRBD2; size: once; J: TRBJ2-5; V: TRBV4-1; DNA: TGCGCCAGCAGCCAATACGGGGGGGACCAAGAGACCCAGTACTTC; CDR3: CASSQYGGDQETQYF